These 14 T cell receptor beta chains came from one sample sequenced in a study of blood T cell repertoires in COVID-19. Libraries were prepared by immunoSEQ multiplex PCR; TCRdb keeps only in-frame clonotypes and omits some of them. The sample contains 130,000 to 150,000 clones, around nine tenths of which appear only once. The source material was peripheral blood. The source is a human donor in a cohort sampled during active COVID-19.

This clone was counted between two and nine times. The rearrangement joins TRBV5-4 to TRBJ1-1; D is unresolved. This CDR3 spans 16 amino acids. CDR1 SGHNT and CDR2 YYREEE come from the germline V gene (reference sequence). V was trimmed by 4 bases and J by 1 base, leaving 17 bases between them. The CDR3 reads CASSAHPRAGNTEAFF. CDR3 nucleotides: TGTGCCAGCAGCGCCCACCCCAGAGCAGGGAACACTGAAGCTTTCTTT. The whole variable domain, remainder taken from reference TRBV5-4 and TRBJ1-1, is ETGVTQSPTHLIKTRGQQVTLRCSSQSGHNTVSWYQQALGQGPQFIFQYYREEENGRGNFPPRFSGLQFPNYSSELNVNALELDDSALYLCASSAHPRAGNTEAFFGQGTRLTVV.

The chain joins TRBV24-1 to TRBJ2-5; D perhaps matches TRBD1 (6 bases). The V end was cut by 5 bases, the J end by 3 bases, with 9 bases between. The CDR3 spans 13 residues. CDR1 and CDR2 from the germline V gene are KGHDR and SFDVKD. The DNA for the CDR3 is TGTGCCACCAGTGTCCCAGGGGAAGAGACCCAGTACTTC. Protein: CATSVPGEETQYF.

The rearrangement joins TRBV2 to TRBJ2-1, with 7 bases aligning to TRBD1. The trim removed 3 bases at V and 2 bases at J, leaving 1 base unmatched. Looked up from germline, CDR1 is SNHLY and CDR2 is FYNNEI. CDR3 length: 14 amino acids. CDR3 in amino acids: CASSDRGTYNEQFF. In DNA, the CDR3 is TGTGCCAGCAGTGACAGGGGGACCTACAATGAGCAGTTCTTC.

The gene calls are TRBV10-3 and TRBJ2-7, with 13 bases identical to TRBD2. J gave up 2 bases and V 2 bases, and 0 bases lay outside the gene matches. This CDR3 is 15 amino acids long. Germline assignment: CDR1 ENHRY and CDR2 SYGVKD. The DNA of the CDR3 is TGTGCCATCAGTGAGACTAGCGGGGGGGCCTACGAGCAGTACTTC. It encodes CAISETSGGAYEQYF.

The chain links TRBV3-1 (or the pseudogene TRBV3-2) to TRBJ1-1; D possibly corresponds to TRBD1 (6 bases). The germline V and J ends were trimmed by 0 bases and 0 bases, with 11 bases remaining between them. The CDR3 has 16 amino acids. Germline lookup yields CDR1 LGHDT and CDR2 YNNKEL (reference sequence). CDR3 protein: CASSQEGGDLNTEAFF. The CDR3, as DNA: TGTGCCAGCAGCCAAGAAGGGGGGGACTTGAACACTGAAGCTTTCTTT.

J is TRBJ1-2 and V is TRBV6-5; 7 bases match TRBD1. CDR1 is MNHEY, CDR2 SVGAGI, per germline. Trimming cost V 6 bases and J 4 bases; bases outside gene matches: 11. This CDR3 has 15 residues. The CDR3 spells CASSQNRDRAYGYTF. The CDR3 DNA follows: TGTGCCAGCAGCCAGAACCGGGACAGAGCCTATGGCTACACCTTC.

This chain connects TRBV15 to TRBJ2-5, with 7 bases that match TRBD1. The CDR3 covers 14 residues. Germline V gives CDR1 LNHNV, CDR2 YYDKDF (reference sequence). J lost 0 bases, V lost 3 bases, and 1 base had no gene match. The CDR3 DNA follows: TGTGCCACCAGCAGGGACAGGCACCAAGAGACCCAGTACTTC. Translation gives CATSRDRHQETQYF.

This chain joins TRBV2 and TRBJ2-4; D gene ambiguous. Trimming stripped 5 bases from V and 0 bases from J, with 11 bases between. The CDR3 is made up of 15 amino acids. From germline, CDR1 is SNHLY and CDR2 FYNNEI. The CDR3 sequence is CASSLQELAKNIQYF. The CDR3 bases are TGTGCCAGCAGTCTTCAGGAATTAGCCAAAAACATTCAGTACTTC.

DNA for the CDR3: TGTGCCAGCTCGCCCGAGCTAGAAGCTAACTATGGCTACACCTTC. It encodes CASSPELEANYGYTF. The gene calls are TRBV18 and TRBJ1-2; D gene ambiguous. Trimming pared 6 bases from V and 0 bases from J, leaving 14 bases between. Germline V gene lookup returns CDR1 KGHSH and CDR2 LQKENI. The CDR3 contains 15 residues.

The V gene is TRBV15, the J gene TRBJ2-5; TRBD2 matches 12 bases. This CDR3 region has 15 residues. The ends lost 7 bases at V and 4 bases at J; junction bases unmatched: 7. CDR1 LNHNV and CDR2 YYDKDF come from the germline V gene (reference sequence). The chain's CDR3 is CATNDGLAGRETQYF. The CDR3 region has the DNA TGTGCCACCAACGACGGACTAGCGGGAAGAGAGACCCAGTACTTC.

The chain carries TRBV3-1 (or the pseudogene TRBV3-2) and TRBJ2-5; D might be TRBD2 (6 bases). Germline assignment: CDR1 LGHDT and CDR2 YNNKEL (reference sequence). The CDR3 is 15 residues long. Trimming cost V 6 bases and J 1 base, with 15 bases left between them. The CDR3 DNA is TGTGCCAGCAGTTTACCTAGCGTCCTCCAAGAGACCCAGTACTTC. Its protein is CASSLPSVLQETQYF.

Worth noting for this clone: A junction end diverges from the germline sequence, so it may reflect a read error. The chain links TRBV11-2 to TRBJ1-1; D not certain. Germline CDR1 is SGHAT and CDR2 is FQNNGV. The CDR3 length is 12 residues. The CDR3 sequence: CASSPEGLTVYF. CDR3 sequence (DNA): TGTGCCAGCAGCCCCGAAGGCCTTACAGTATACTTT. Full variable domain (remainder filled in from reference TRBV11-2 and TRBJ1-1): EAGVAQSPRYKIIEKRQSVAFWCNPISGHATLYWYQQILGQGPKLLIQFQNNGVVDDSQLPKDRFSAERLKGVDSTLKIQPAKLEDSAVYLCASSPEGLTVYFGQGTRLTVV.

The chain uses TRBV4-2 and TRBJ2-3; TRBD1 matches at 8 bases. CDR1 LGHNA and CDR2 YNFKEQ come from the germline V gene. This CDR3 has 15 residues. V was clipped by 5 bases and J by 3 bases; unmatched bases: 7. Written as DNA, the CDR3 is TGTGCCAGCAGCAAAGGACAGGGCCAGACAGATACGCAGTATTTT. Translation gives CASSKGQGQTDTQYF.

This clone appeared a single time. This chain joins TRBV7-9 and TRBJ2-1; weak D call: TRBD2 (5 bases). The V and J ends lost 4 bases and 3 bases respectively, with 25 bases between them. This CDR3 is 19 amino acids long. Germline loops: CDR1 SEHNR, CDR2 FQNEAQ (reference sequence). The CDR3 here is CASSSGNPANIMDYNEQFF. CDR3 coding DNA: TGTGCCAGCAGCTCGGGAAACCCGGCGAACATAATGGACTACAATGAGCAGTTCTTC.